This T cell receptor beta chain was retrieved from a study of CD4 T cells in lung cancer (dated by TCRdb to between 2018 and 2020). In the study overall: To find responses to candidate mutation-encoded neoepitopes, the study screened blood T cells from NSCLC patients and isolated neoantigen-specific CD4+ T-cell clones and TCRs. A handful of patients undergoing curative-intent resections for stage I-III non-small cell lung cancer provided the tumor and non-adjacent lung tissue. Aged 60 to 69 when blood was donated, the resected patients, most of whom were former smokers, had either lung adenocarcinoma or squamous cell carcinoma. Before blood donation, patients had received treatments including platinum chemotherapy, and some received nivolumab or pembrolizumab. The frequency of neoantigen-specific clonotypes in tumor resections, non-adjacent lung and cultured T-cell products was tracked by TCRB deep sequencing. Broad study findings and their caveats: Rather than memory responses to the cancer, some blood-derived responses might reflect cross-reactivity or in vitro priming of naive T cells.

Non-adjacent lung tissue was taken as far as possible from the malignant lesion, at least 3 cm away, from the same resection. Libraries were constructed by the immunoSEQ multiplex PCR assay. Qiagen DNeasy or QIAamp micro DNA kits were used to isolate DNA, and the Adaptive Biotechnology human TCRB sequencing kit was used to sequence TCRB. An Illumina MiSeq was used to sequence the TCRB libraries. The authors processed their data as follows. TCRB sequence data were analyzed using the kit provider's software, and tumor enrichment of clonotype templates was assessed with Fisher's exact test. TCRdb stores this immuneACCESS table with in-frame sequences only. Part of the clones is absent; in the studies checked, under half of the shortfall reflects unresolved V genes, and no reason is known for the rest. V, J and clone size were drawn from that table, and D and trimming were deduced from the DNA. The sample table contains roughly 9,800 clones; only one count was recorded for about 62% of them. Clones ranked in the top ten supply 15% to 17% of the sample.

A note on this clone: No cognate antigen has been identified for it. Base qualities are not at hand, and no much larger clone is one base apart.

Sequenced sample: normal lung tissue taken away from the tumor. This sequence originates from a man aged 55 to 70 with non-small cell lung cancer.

CDR3 loop: CASSTLTGGVVDGYTF. The bases read TGTGCCAGCAGCACATTAACAGGGGGTGTAGTTGACGGCTACACCTTC. The chain links TRBV7-8 with TRBJ1-2, and 8 junctional nucleotides match TRBD1. Sequences SGHVS (CDR1) and FQNEAQ (CDR2) are obtained from the germline V gene. The CDR3 has 16 amino acids, counting the end cysteine and phenylalanine. Only the CDR3 region is kept as DNA, spanning 48 bases read in frame from base 1. Unmatched junction bases come to 16, with V trimmed by 5 bases and J by 8 bases.